The sequence of this T cell receptor beta chain was determined in a study of shared clonotypes between healthy human individuals. Germline V CDR1 and CDR2: SGHRS, YFSETQ. This CDR3 comprises 13 residues. V lost 4 bases, J lost 5 bases, and 12 bases lay in between. Data came from immunoSEQ multiplex PCR; TCRdb stores just in-frame clones and leaves some out. The sample contains approximately 2.1 million clones, 85% to 95% of which appear only once. The sequence was collected from a man in his late teens or twenties in good health. Some clones in this sample may be carry-over from other donors' samples. The sequenced sample consisted of naive CD4+ T cells from PBMCs. Subset: CD45RA+ positively selected. V is TRBV5-1 and J is TRBJ2-5, with D possibly matching TRBD2 (6 bases). The CDR3 region is CASSITSPETQYF. In nucleotides, the CDR3 is TGCGCCAGCAGCATAACTAGCCCGGAGACCCAGTACTTC.